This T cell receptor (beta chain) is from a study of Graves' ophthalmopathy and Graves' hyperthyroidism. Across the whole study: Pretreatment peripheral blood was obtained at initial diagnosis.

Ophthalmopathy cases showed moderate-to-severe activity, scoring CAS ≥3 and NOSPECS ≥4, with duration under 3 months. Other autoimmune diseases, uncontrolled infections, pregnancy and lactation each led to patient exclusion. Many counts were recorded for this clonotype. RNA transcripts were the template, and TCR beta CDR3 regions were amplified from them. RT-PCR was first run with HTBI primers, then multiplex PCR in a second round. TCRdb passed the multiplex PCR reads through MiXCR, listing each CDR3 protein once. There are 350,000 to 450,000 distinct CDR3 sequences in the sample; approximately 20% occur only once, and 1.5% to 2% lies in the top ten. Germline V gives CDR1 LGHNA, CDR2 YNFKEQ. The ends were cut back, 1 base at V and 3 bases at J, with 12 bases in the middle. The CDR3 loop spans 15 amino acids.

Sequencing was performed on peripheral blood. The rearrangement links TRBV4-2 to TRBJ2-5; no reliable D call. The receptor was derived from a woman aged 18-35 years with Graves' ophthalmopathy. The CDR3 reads CASSQVGSVKETQYF. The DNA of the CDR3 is TGTGCCAGCAGCCAAGTAGGGTCCGTAAAAGAGACCCAGTACTTC.